The clone carrying this TCR beta chain was picked up a small number of times. The antigen is undetermined. This sample was included in a study of beta chain features in type 1 diabetes. Study details: Patients shared similar age, gender and cell yields with healthy donors. Overall study findings and caveats: PCR might show a preference for shorter templates, equally across patients and controls.

Based on CD45RO/CCR7/CD25/CD127/CD95/CD27, CD4+ regulatory, stem cell-like memory, naive and central memory cells were sorted. Each population that was sorted was more than 98% pure. Reverse transcription of all isolated RNA meant that expressed TCRB transcripts were sequenced. The repertoire was sequenced with immunoSEQ multiplex PCR; TCRdb's copy has only in-frame clones and lacks some. The data show about 250,000 clones, with roughly 13% seen just once and 0.025% to 0.03% held by the top ten. The sequencing input was naive CD4+ T cells from blood. This TCR derives from a woman in her forties in good health.

The CDR3: CASRTLAGGIQYF. The DNA for the CDR3 is TGTGCCAGCAGGACACTAGCGGGGGGAATTCAGTACTTC. The rearrangement links TRBV2 to TRBJ2-4; 12 bases agree with TRBD2. V shed 6 bases, J shed 10 bases, and the junction held 4 bases outside the gene matches. Germline CDR1 reads SNHLY; CDR2 reads FYNNEI. There are 13 residues in the CDR3. Looking up the rest from reference TRBV2 and TRBJ2-4 gives the full variable domain: EPEVTQTPSHQVTQMGQEVILRCVPISNHLYFYWYRQILGQKVEFLVSFYNNEISEKSEIFDDQFSVERPDGSNFTLKIRSTKLEDSAMYFCASRTLAGGIQYFGAGTRLSVL.